The clone carrying this T cell receptor (beta chain) turned up a few times. Its antigen is not known. The CDR3 runs to 20 residues. With 1 base clipped from V and 7 bases from J, the junction kept 19 bases outside the gene matches. The germline gives CDR1 SGHTA, CDR2 FQGTGA. The sample comes from a study of cytomegalovirus exposure and HLA in healthy donors. This PCR relied on a set of 60 Vbeta primers and 13 Jbeta primers. Generated by immunoSEQ multiplex PCR, the TCRdb table keeps only in-frame clones and is missing some. The sample consists of over 130,000 clones, just under 65% of them appearing once. Regarding the study as a whole: An ancestry cluster, one associated with Asian ancestry, reportedly showed fewer N-insertions than the 666-donor mean in a later analysis. According to an earlier analysis, most TCR beta V segments yielded productive rearrangements about 87% or about 30% of the time. Confirmation in vitro established that a few CMV-associated chains were specific for CMV antigens. Some TCR beta chains (roughly 150 of them) were listed as cytomegalovirus-associated.

Sample: PBMCs. The source is a woman in her fifties or sixties in good health and CMV-seropositive. The gene calls are TRBV7-3 and TRBJ2-1, with TRBD1 matching over 10 bases. The CDR3 loop reads CASSLNGARGQGIYENEQFF. CDR3 DNA sequence: TGTGCCAGCAGCTTAAATGGCGCGAGGGGACAGGGGATATATGAAAATGAGCAGTTCTTC.